These 6 T cell receptor beta chains were sequenced from one sample in a study of response to subunit inactivated influenza vaccine. MiXCR, applied by TCRdb to the RT-PCR reads, yields one record per CDR3 protein. The profile shows around 580,000 distinct CDR3 sequences, around 15% of them singletons. The input for sequencing was PBMCs from blood, taken approximately 12 days after vaccination. Receptors originate from a man aged 45-60 years who received an inactivated influenza vaccine.

This sequence joins TRBV12-3 or TRBV12-4 and TRBJ1-2; D uncertain. The V end lost 5 bases, the J end lost 3 bases, and 10 bases lay between the germline ends. The length of the CDR3 is 13 residues. This CDR3 reads CASSPGSDYGYTF. The CDR3 DNA sequence: TGTGCCAGCAGTCCTGGGAGCGACTATGGCTACACCTTC.

This chain connects TRBV7-2 to TRBJ1-1; D is perhaps TRBD1 (6 bases). V was pared by 0 bases and J by 11 bases, with 19 bases between. The CDR3 has 15 residues. CDR1 is SGHTA and CDR2 is FQGNSA in the germline V gene. DNA of the CDR3: TGTGCCAGCAGCTTAGCGGCCGGGACAAGGGGCGCCGCTTTCTTT. It yields the protein CASSLAAGTRGAAFF.

The genes are TRBV7-9 and TRBJ2-3; D unresolved. The CDR3 totals 15 residues. Trimming pared 1 base from V and 4 bases from J, leaving 12 bases between. Germline V gives CDR1 SEHNR, CDR2 FQNEAQ (reference sequence). CDR3 bases: TGTGCCAGCAGCTTAGAAAGAGGCCGAGCAGATACGCAGTATTTT. This gives the protein CASSLERGRADTQYF.

This clonotype was seen more than once but under ten times. This chain links TRBV3-1 with TRBJ2-3; the match to TRBD1 covers 9 bases. Germline V gene sequence: CDR1 LGHDT, CDR2 YNNKEL (reference sequence). The J segment lost 8 bases and the V segment lost 0 bases, leaving 9 bases of the junction unmatched. The CDR3 is made up of 16 amino acids. The CDR3 reads CASSQDGGQGRGTQYF. The DNA for the CDR3 is TGTGCCAGCAGCCAAGATGGGGGACAGGGAAGAGGTACGCAGTATTTT.

This clonotype came up a few times. This chain links TRBV27 with TRBJ2-5, with D perhaps TRBD2 (6 bases). The V end was cut by 7 bases, the J end by 3 bases, with 27 bases between. Germline CDR1 reads MNHEY; CDR2 reads SMNVEV (reference sequence). The CDR3 contains 18 residues. The CDR3, as DNA: TGTGCCAGCACTCACCCGGGAGCTAGATACGTCTGGGAAGAGACCCAGTACTTC. Its protein is CASTHPGARYVWEETQYF.

This clonotype was counted many times. J is TRBJ1-5 and V is TRBV6-2 or TRBV6-3; possibly TRBD1 for D (5 bases). The V gene lost 4 bases and the J gene lost 3 bases, with 13 bases spanning the gap. The CDR3 has 15 amino acids. The germline CDR1 and CDR2 sequences are MNHEY and SVGEGT. CDR3 protein: CASSSVRQLNQPQHF. In DNA form, the CDR3 reads TGTGCCAGCAGTTCCGTCCGACAGCTCAATCAGCCCCAGCATTTT.